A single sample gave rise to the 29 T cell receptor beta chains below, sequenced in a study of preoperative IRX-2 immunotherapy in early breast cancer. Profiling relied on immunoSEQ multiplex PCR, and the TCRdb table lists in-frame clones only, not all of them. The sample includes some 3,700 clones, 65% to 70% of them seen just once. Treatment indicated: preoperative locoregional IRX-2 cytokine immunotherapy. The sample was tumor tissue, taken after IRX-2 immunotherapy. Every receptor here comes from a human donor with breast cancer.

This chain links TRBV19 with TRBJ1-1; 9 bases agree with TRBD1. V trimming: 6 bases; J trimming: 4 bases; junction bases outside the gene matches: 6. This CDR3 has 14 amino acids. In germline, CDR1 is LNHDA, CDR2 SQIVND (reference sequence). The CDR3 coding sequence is TGTGCCAGTAGCCCCGGACAGGGGAGCACTGAAGCTTTCTTT. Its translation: CASSPGQGSTEAFF.

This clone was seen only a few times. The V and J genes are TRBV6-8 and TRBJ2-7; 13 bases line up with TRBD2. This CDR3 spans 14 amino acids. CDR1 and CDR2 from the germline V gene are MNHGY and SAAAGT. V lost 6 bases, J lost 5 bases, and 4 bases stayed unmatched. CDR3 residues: CASSVTSGRDEQYF. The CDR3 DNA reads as TGTGCCAGCAGCGTTACTAGCGGGAGGGACGAGCAGTACTTC.

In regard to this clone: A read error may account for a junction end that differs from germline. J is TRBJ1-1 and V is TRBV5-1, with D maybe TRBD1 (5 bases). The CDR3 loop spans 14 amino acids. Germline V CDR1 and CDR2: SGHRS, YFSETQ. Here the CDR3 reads CASSLVGGNIEAFF. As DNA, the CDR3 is TGCGCCAGCAGCTTGGTTGGGGGAAACATTGAAGCTTTCTTT.

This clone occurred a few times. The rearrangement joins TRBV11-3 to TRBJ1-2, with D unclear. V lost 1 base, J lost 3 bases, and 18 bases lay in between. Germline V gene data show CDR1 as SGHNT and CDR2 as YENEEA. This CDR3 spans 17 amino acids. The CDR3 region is CASSLGGGGLQYYGYTF. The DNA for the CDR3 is TGTGCCAGCAGCTTAGGTGGAGGAGGGTTGCAATACTATGGCTACACCTTC.

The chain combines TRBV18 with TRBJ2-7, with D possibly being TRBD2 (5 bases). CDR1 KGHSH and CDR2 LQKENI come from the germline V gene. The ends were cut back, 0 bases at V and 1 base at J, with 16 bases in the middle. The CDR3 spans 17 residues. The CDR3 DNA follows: TGTGCCAGCTCACCACCGTCGACGGGAATGATATCCTACGAGCAGTACTTC. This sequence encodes CASSPPSTGMISYEQYF.

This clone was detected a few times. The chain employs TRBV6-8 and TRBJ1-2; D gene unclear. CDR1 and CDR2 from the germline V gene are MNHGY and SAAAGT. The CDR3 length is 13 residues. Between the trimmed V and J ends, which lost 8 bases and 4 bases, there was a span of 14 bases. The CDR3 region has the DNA TGTGCCAGCGCCTTTCGGGCGGGCTATGGCTACACCTTC. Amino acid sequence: CASAFRAGYGYTF.

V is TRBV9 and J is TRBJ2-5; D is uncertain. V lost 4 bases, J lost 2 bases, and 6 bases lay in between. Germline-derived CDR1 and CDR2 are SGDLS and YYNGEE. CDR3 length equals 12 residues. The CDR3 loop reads CASSRRQETQYF. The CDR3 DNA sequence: TGTGCCAGCAGCCGGCGGCAAGAGACCCAGTACTTC.

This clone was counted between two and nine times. The CDR3 reads CAIGGGFSDNEQYF. CDR3 DNA: TGTGCCATCGGAGGGGGCTTCTCCGACAACGAGCAGTACTTC. The chain combines TRBV6-8 with TRBJ2-7; D possibly corresponds to TRBD1 (7 bases). V shed 10 bases and J shed 5 bases, with 21 bases lying between them. CDR1 is MNHGY and CDR2 is SAAAGT in the germline V gene. The CDR3 consists of 14 residues.

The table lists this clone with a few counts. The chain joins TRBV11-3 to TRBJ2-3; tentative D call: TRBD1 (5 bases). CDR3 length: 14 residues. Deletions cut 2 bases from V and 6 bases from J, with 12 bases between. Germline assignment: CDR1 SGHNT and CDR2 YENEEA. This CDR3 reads CASSLSRAEDTQYF. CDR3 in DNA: TGTGCCAGCAGCTTATCCAGGGCTGAGGATACGCAGTATTTT.

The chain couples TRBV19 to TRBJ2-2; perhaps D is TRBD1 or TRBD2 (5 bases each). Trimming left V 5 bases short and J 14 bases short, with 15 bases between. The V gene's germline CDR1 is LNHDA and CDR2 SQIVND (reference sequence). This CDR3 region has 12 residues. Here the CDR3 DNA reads TGTGCCAGTAGTCTTGACGAGGGGTTCCTGTTTTTT. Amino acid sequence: CASSLDEGFLFF.

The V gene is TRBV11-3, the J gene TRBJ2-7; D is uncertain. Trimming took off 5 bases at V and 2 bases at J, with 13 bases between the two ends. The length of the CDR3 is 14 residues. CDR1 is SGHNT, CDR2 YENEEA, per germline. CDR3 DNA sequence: TGTGCCAGCAGCCCTTTTTCTAAGACCTACGAGCAGTACTTC. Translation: CASSPFSKTYEQYF.

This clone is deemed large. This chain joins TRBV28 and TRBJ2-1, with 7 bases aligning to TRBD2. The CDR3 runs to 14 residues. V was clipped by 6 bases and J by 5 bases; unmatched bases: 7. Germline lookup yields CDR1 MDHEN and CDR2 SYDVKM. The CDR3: CASRLPGLNNEQFF. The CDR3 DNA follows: TGTGCCAGCAGACTTCCGGGACTAAACAATGAGCAGTTCTTC.

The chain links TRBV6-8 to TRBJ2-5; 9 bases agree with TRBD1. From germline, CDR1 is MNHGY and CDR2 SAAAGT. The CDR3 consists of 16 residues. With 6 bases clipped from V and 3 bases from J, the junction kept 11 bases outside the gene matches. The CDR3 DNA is TGTGCCAGCAGCAAAATACGGGGACAGGGTAAAGAGACCCAGTACTTC. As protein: CASSKIRGQGKETQYF.

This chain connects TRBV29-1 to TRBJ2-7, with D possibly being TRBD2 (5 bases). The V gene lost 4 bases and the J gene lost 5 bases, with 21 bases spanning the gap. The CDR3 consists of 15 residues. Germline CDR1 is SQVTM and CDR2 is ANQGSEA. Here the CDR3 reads CSVASVVEGPHEQYF. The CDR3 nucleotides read TGCAGCGTTGCCTCAGTTGTAGAGGGCCCACACGAGCAGTACTTC.

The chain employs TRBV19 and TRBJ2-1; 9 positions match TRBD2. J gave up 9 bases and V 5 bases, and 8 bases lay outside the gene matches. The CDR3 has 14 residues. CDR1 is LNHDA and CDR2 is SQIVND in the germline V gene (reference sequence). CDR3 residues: CASSLASGIVEQFF. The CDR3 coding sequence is TGTGCCAGTAGTTTGGCTAGCGGGATTGTTGAGCAGTTCTTC.

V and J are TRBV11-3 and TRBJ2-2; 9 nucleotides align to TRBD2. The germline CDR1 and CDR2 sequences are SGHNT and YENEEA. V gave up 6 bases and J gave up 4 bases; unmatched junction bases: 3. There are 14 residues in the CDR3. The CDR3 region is CASRASGITGELFF. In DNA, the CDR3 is TGTGCCAGCAGGGCTAGCGGGATCACCGGGGAGCTGTTTTTT. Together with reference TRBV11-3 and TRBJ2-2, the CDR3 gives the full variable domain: EAGVVQSPRYKIIEKKQPVAFWCNPISGHNTLYWYLQNLGQGPELLIRYENEEAVDDSQLPKDRFSAERLKGVDSTLKIQPAELGDSAVYLCASRASGITGELFFGEGSRLTVL.

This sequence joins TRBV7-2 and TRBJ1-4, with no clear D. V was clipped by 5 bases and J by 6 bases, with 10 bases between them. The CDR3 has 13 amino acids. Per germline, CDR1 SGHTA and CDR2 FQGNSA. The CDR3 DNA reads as TGTGCCAGCAGCCCAGCGGGGTATGAAAAACTGTTTTTT. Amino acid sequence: CASSPAGYEKLFF.

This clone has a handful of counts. The CDR3 spells CASSQGWDVSYNEQFF. As DNA, the CDR3 is TGTGCCAGCAGCCAGGGTTGGGACGTCTCCTACAATGAGCAGTTCTTC. This rearrangement joins TRBV11-3 to TRBJ2-1; D is perhaps TRBD1 or TRBD2 (5 bases each). The CDR3 extends over 16 amino acids. The V gene's germline CDR1 is SGHNT and CDR2 YENEEA. Trimming took off 5 bases at V and 0 bases at J, with 14 bases between the two ends. Full variable domain (rest looked up from reference TRBV11-3 and TRBJ2-1): EAGVVQSPRYKIIEKKQPVAFWCNPISGHNTLYWYLQNLGQGPELLIRYENEEAVDDSQLPKDRFSAERLKGVDSTLKIQPAELGDSAVYLCASSQGWDVSYNEQFFGPGTRLTVL.

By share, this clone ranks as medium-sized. The CDR3 protein is CATRLSLAAHNEQFF. The CDR3 nucleotides read TGTGCCACACGATTGTCACTAGCGGCCCACAATGAGCAGTTCTTC. This chain links TRBV6-8 with TRBJ2-1, with 8 bases matching TRBD2. V lost 10 bases, J lost 5 bases, and 13 bases stayed unmatched. Germline-derived CDR1 and CDR2 are MNHGY and SAAAGT. CDR3 length: 15 residues.

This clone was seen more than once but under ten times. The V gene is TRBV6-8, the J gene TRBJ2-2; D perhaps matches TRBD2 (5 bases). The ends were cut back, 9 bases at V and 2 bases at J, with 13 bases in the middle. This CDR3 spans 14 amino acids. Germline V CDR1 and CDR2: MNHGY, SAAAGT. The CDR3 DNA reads TGTGCCAGTTCCGGGGTATCTAACACCGGGGAGCTGTTTTTT. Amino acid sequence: CASSGVSNTGELFF.

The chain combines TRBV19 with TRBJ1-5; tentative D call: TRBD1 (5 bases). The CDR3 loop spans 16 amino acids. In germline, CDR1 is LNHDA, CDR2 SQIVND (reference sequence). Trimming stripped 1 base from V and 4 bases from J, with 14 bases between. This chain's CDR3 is CASSIATAGSNQPQHF. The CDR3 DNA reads TGTGCCAGTAGTATAGCGACAGCAGGATCTAATCAGCCCCAGCATTTT.

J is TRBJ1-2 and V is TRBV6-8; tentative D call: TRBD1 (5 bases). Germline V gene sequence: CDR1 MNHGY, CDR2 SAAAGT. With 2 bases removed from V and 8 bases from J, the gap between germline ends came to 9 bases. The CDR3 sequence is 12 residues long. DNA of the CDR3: TGTGCCAGCAGTTACGACAGTGGCGGCTACACCTTC. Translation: CASSYDSGGYTF.

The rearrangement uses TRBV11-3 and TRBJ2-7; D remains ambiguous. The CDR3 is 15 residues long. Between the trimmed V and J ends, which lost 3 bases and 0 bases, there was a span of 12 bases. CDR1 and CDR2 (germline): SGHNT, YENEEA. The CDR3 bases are TGTGCCAGCAGCTTCGGGCAGTCCCCCTCCTACGAGCAGTACTTC. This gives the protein CASSFGQSPSYEQYF.

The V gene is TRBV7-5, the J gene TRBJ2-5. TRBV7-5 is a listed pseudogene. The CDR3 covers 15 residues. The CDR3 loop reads CASSIKPPVYETQYF. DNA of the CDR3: TGTGCCAGCAGCATCAAACCCCCCGTATACGAGACCCAGTACTTC.

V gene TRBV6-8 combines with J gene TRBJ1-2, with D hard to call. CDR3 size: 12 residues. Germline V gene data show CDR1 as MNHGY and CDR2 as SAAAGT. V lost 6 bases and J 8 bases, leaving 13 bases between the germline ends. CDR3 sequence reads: CASSRGVWGYTF. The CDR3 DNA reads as TGTGCCAGCAGCCGGGGAGTTTGGGGCTACACCTTC.

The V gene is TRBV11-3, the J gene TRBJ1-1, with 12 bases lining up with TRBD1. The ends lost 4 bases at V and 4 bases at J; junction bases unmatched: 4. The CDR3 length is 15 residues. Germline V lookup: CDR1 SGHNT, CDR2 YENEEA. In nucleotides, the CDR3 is TGTGCCAGCAGCTCCCAGGGACAGGGGGCCACTGAAGCTTTCTTT. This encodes CASSSQGQGATEAFF.

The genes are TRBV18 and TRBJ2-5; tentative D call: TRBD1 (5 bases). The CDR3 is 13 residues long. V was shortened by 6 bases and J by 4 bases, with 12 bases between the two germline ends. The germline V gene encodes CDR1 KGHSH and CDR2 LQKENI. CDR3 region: CASSRQNLETQYF. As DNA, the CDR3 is TGTGCCAGCTCGAGACAGAACTTAGAGACCCAGTACTTC.

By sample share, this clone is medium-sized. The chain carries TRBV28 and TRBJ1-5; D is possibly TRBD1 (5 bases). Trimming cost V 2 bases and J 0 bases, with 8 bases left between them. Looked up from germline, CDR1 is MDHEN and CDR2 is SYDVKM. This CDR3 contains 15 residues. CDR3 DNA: TGTGCCAGCAGTTTAGGTCAGGGTAGCAATCAGCCCCAGCATTTT. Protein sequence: CASSLGQGSNQPQHF. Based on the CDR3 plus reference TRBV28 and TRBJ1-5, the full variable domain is DVKVTQSSRYLVKRTGEKVFLECVQDMDHENMFWYRQDPGLGLRLIYFSYDVKMKEKGDIPEGYSVSREKKERFSLILESASTNQTSMYLCASSLGQGSNQPQHFGDGTRLSIL.

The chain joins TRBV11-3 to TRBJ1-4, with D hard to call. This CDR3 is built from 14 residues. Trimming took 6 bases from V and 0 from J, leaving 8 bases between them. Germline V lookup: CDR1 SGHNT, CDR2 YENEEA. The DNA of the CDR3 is TGTGCCAGCAGTATTACTGCAACTAATGAAAAACTGTTTTTT. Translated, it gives CASSITATNEKLFF.